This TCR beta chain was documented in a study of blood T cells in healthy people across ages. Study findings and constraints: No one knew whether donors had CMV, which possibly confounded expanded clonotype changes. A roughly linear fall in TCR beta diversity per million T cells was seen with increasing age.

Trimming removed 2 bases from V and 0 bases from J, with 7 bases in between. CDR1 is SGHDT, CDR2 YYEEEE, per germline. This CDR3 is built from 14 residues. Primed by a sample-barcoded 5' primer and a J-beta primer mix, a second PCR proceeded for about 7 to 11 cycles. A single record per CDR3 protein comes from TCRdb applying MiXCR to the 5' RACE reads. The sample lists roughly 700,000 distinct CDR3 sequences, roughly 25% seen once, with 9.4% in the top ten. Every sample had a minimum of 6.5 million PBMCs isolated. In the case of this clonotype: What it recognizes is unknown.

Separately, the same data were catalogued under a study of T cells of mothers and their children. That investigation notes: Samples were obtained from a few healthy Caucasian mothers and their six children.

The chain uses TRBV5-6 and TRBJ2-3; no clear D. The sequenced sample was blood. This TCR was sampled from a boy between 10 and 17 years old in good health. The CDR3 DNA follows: TGTGCCAGCAGCTTACGGCGAAGCACAGATACGCAGTATTTT. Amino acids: CASSLRRSTDTQYF.